This TCR beta chain originates from a study of CD8 T cells in ankylosing spondylitis. Study-level findings and limits: The study identified a TCR beta motif of about eight highly homologous variants that appeared characteristic of ankylosing spondylitis blood. Disease-linked clones reportedly showed significant enrichment in matched ankylosing spondylitis synovial fluid. Disease-linked clones proved CD8+ and comparatively uncommon in peripheral blood.

To note about this clonotype: The antigen remains undetermined.

Germline CDR1 reads SNHLY; CDR2 reads FYNNEI. Trimming pared 5 bases from V and 3 bases from J, leaving 7 bases between. The CDR3 covers 12 residues. 5'-RACE, quantitative and with molecular barcodes, yielded the TCR beta libraries. TCRdb re-derived calls from the 5' RACE reads in MiXCR, one entry per CDR3 protein. In the table there are some 700,000 distinct CDR3 sequences, under 20% of which are singletons. The sequenced sample was blood, either unsorted or a sorted T cell fraction (not recorded which). The rearrangement joins TRBV2 to TRBJ1-1; no clear D. The receptor comes from a male donor with ankylosing spondylitis. This CDR3 reads CASSWTYTEAFF. In DNA form, the CDR3 reads TGTGCCAGCAGTTGGACGTACACTGAAGCTTTCTTT.